The rows below give T cell receptor beta chains drawn from one sample of a study of shared clonotypes between healthy human individuals. Clones were read by immunoSEQ multiplex PCR, and TCRdb kept only the in-frame ones, dropping some. The data show approximately 640,000 clones, around 72% seen once. The sequencing input was memory CD4+ T cells sorted from blood. Source of these receptors: a woman under 40 in good health. Each CDR3 is given with its conserved first and last residue. A D gene is named only where the DNA matches it firmly. Size values are once, few and many counts, or a class for expanded clones, and some rows have none.

-	TRBD1	TRBJ2-3	TRBV7-9	TGTGCCAGCAGCTTAGGACAGGGTGGCGATACGCAGTATTTT	CASSLGQGGDTQYF
-	TRBD1	TRBJ2-7	TRBV7-8	TGTGCCAGCAGCCCGAGGACAGGGGGCTACGAGCAGTACTTC	CASSPRTGGYEQYF
-	-	TRBJ2-6	TRBV9	TGTGCCAGCAGCGTGCCGACCTCTGGGGCCAACGTCCTGACTTTC	CASSVPTSGANVLTF
-	TRBD1	TRBJ1-5	TRBV27	TGTGCCAGCAGTCCCGGGACAGGATATAGCAATCAGCCCCAGCATTTT	CASSPGTGYSNQPQHF
-	TRBD1	TRBJ1-2	TRBV5-1	TGCGCCAGCAGCCCACAGGGGGACTCCAATGGCTACACCTTC	CASSPQGDSNGYTF
few	TRBD2	TRBJ2-5	TRBV6-1	TGTGCCAGCAGTGAACAGGGACTAGCGGGAGAGGTAGAGACCCAGTACTTC	CASSEQGLAGEVETQYF
-	TRBD1	TRBJ1-5	TRBV5-8	TGTGCCAGCAGCCGGACAGGGGGCGCTTTGCAGCCCCAGCATTTT	CASSRTGGALQPQHF
-	TRBD1	TRBJ2-1	TRBV9	TGTGCCAGCAGCGCGAACAGGGGAACTAACAATGAGCAGTTCTTC	CASSANRGTNNEQFF
few	-	TRBJ1-1	TRBV2	TGTGCCAGCAGTGACCCGAACACTGAAGCTTTCTTT	CASSDPNTEAFF
once	-	TRBJ2-7	TRBV29-1	TGCAGCGTTGACGCGGGATCCTACGAGCAGTACTTC	CSVDAGSYEQYF
-	-	TRBJ1-2	TRBV7-8	TGTGCCAGCAGCTTAGGGGTTTCGGGTGGCTACACCTTC	CASSLGVSGGYTF
many	-	TRBJ1-2	TRBV19	TGTGCCAGTAGTATAGGCACAGAGTATGGCTACACCTTC	CASSIGTEYGYTF
-	TRBD1	TRBJ2-7	TRBV5-6	TGTGCCATCTCCGGGACAGTACGGGTTGAGCAGTACTTC	CAISGTVRVEQYF
-	-	TRBJ1-6	TRBV28	TGTGCCAGCAGTTGGGGCAGGGTCGGGCAATCACCCCTCCACTTT	CASSWGRVGQSPLHF
-	-	TRBJ1-1	TRBV19	TGTGCCAGTAGACCCCCGGGCAGGCCAGCAAACACTGAAGCTTTCTTT	CASRPPGRPANTEAFF
-	-	TRBJ2-5	TRBV18	TGTGCCAGCTCCGCCGACAGCAGGGAGACCCAGTACTTC	CASSADSRETQYF
few	-	TRBJ1-3	TRBV6-5	TGTGCCAGCACCCGAACCGGGGCACCTGGAAACACCATATATTTT	CASTRTGAPGNTIYF